The T cell receptor (beta chain) described here comes from a study of CD8 T cells in Susac syndrome. Study-level findings and limits: Individuals included in the TCR sequencing and HLA analysis were acknowledged by the study to be relatively few in number.

Reverse transcription of about 0.45 to 1 ug RNA was carried out with random hexamers. TCRdb itself ran the immunoSEQ multiplex PCR reads through MiXCR, one entry per CDR3 protein. The sample contains 400,000 to 550,000 distinct CDR3 sequences, around 83% of which appear only once. Germline-derived CDR1 and CDR2 are MGHRA and YSYEKL. The CDR3 is 17 amino acids. The junction had 9 bases not matched to a gene; V was cut back by 3 bases and J by 3 bases. About this clonotype itself: Antigen unknown.

The TCR originated in a human donor with multiple sclerosis. The J gene is TRBJ1-3, the V gene TRBV4-1; 9 bases are shared with TRBD1. The sample consisted of CD8+ T cells from PBMCs. The CDR3 region has the DNA TGCGCCAGCAGCCAGGGGGAGGACAGGGGCATTGGAAACACCATATATTTT. Protein sequence: CASSQGEDRGIGNTIYF.